This T cell receptor beta chain stems from a study of regulatory T cells in long-lasting Graves disease. Background on the study: Less than 3 months of antithyroid drugs had been taken by newly diagnosed Graves' patients.

The sample's time point: newly diagnosed GD, antithyroid drugs for less than 3 months. With RNA extracted from PBMCs as input, the TCR library was made. Patients were from an endocrinology department in Xi'an, China. Overall study results and limits: With persistent disease, TRBV28, TRBJ1-2 and TRBJ2-5 were the favored segments. Peripheral blood, not thyroid tissue, was the sole material studied.

This clonotype was seen a few times. Its antigen is not known. Sequencing libraries for TCR beta were prepared with iRepertoire HTBI primers and Arm-PCR of CDR3 regions. Each CDR3 protein is one row after TCRdb ran MiXCR on the multiplex PCR reads. The sample holds around 480,000 distinct CDR3 sequences; about 16% are singletons and the top ten take 20% to 25%. Germline CDR1 and CDR2: KGHSH and LQKENI. The CDR3 spans 15 residues. Deletions cut 3 bases from V and 1 base from J, with 12 bases between. The sample was also linked to a second study, of T cells in Graves' hyperthyroidism and ophthalmopathy.

The receptor comes from a woman aged 35-65 years with Graves disease. Sequences were derived from peripheral blood mononuclear cells (PBMCs), sampled at new diagnosis, from a patient treated with antithyroid drugs. The chain is built from TRBV18 and TRBJ1-1; D gene uncertain. The CDR3 DNA reads TGTGCCAGCTCACCCGGCGTCACGGGGAACACTGAAGCTTTCTTT. Its translation is CASSPGVTGNTEAFF.